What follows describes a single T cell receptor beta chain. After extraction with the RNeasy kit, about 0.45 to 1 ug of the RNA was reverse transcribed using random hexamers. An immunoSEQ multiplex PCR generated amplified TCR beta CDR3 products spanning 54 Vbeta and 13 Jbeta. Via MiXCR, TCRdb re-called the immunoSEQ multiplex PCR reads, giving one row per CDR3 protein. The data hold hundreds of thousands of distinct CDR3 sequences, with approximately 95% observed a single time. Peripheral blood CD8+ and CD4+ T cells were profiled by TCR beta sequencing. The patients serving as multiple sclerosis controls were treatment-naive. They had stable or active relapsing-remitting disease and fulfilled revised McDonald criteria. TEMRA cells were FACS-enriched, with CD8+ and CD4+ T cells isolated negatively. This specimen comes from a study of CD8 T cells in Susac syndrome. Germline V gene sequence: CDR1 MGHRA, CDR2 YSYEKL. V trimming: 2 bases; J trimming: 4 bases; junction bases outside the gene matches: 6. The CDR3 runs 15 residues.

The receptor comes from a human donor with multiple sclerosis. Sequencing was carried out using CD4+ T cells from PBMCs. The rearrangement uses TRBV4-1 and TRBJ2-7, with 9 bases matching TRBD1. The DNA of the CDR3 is TGCGCCAGCAGCCAACTGGGACAGGGCGGGTACGAGCAGTACTTC. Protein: CASSQLGQGGYEQYF.